Each of the 12 T cell receptor beta chains below was sequenced from the same sample in a study of PD-1 blockade in classical Hodgkin lymphoma. Clones were sequenced by immunoSEQ multiplex PCR, and TCRdb holds only the in-frame ones, with some missing. The table records some 50,000 clones, roughly 73% of them present only once. With no exception, relapse followed autologous stem cell transplantation in all patients, and brentuximab vedotin exposure varied. Sample: peripheral blood mononuclear cells (PBMCs), taken at baseline. The receptor source for this set is a human donor with classical Hodgkin lymphoma.

The chain is built from TRBV27 and TRBJ2-3, with D unresolved. The CDR3 has 13 residues. Germline V gene data show CDR1 as MNHEY and CDR2 as SMNVEV (reference sequence). The V gene lost 6 bases and the J gene lost 0 bases, with 7 bases spanning the gap. For the CDR3, the DNA is TGTGCCAGCAGCTCTCTTAGCACAGATACGCAGTATTTT. The encoded protein is CASSSLSTDTQYF.

V and J are TRBV7-9 and TRBJ2-7; 7 positions agree with TRBD1. The germline gives CDR1 SEHNR, CDR2 FQNEAQ (reference sequence). V gave up 5 bases and J gave up 3 bases; unmatched junction bases: 4. The CDR3 runs to 13 residues. The DNA of the CDR3 is TGTGCCAGCAGCCCGGGACAGATCTACGAGCAGTACTTC. Translated, it gives CASSPGQIYEQYF.

The chain combines TRBV15 with TRBJ1-2; D remains unclear. Germline V lookup: CDR1 LNHNV, CDR2 YYDKDF (reference sequence). This CDR3 comprises 13 residues. The V gene lost 3 bases and the J gene lost 4 bases, with 9 bases spanning the gap. CDR3 bases: TGTGCCACCAGCAGCGAGGGTAGCTATGGCTACACCTTC. Translating it yields CATSSEGSYGYTF.

The V call is TRBV6-5, the J call TRBJ2-5; D gene unclear. This CDR3 has 15 amino acids. CDR1 and CDR2 from the germline V gene are MNHEY and SVGAGI. V shed 2 bases and J shed 5 bases, with 15 bases lying between them. The CDR3 reads CASSYARLARETQYF. The CDR3 DNA reads TGTGCCAGCAGTTACGCCCGACTCGCGCGGGAGACCCAGTACTTC.

The rearrangement joins TRBV6-5 to TRBJ1-3, with D uncertain. In germline, CDR1 is MNHEY, CDR2 SVGAGI. Trimming took off 4 bases at V and 0 bases at J, with 13 bases between the two ends. CDR3 length: 16 residues. Here the CDR3 DNA reads TGTGCCAGCAGTTCTTCACACCTCCTCTCTGGAAACACCATATATTTT. It translates to CASSSSHLLSGNTIYF.

This clone was detected a few times. This CDR3 reads CASSPHRGSTDTQYF. CDR3 nucleotides: TGTGCCAGCAGCCCCCACAGGGGGTCCACAGATACGCAGTATTTT. The chain combines TRBV9 with TRBJ2-3; 8 bases match TRBD1. Germline V gene sequence: CDR1 SGDLS, CDR2 YYNGEE. The CDR3 extends over 15 amino acids. V dropped 4 bases and J dropped 2; count of bases not matched to a gene: 6.

A few counts support this clone. The chain couples TRBV5-1 to TRBJ2-2; D is ambiguous. The V end lost 5 bases, the J end lost 0 bases, and 8 bases lay between the germline ends. This CDR3 comprises 14 residues. Germline CDR1 is SGHRS and CDR2 is YFSETQ. CDR3 protein: CASRGRTNTGELFF. CDR3 DNA sequence: TGCGCCAGCAGGGGCAGGACGAACACCGGGGAGCTGTTTTTT.

The chain uses TRBV6-5 and TRBJ2-1; D possibly corresponds to TRBD2 (6 bases). The CDR3 runs 16 residues. Per germline, CDR1 MNHEY and CDR2 SVGAGI. Trimming stripped 2 bases from V and 1 base from J, with 12 bases between. The CDR3 nucleotides are TGTGCCAGCAGTTACAGCTTGGGAGGATCCTACAATGAGCAGTTCTTC. Its translation: CASSYSLGGSYNEQFF.

The chain recombines TRBV19 with TRBJ1-3, with unresolved D. The V and J ends lost 5 bases and 0 bases respectively, with 17 bases between them. CDR1 LNHDA and CDR2 SQIVND come from the germline V gene (reference sequence). The CDR3 covers 17 residues. The CDR3 here is CASSHPQNFDSGNTIYF. The CDR3 bases are TGTGCCAGTAGTCATCCGCAGAACTTCGACTCTGGAAACACCATATATTTT.

This clone appeared a single time. This rearrangement joins TRBV5-1 to TRBJ2-1; 10 bases are shared with TRBD2. The trim removed 6 bases at V and 6 bases at J, leaving 9 bases unmatched. The germline gives CDR1 SGHRS, CDR2 YFSETQ. The CDR3 spans 15 residues. CDR3 amino acids: CASTDGAGGFNEQFF. In nucleotides, the CDR3 is TGCGCCAGCACCGACGGAGCGGGGGGGTTCAATGAGCAGTTCTTC.

CDR3 in amino acids: CASSDRGLSNQPQHF. The DNA for the CDR3 is TGCGCCAGCAGTGACCGCGGGCTTAGCAATCAGCCCCAGCATTTT. The chain couples TRBV10-2 to TRBJ1-5, with D unclear. This CDR3 has 15 residues. With 3 bases removed from V and 0 bases from J, the gap between germline ends came to 9 bases. Germline values: CDR1 WSHSY, CDR2 SAAADI.

Comments on this clone: This specimen includes other DNA sequences encoding the same CDR3. The CDR3 sequence is CASSDSGSDTQYF. Written as DNA, the CDR3 is TGTGCCAGCAGTGACTCAGGGTCAGATACGCAGTATTTT. V gene TRBV6-4 combines with J gene TRBJ2-3; no firm D call. Trimming cost V 0 bases and J 4 bases, with 5 bases left between them. The CDR3 runs 13 residues. The germline V gene encodes CDR1 MRHNA and CDR2 SNTAGT.